The 24 T cell receptor beta chains below come from one sample, sequenced in a study of blood T cell repertoires in COVID-19. Assay used: immunoSEQ multiplex PCR; TCRdb lists only in-frame clones, some missing. Of approximately 170,000 clones listed, about four fifths were seen once; the top ten hold less than 4.5%. The sequenced sample consisted of PBMCs or T cells enriched from blood (not recorded which). The receptors originated from a woman between 45 and 65 years old in a cohort exposed to, infected with or recovered from COVID-19 (not recorded which).

The J gene is TRBJ1-5, the V gene TRBV6-5; D is possibly TRBD1 (6 bases). The CDR3 spans 13 residues. CDR1 and CDR2 (germline): MNHEY, SVGAGI. Trimming removed 2 bases at V and 8 bases at J, with 10 bases between. CDR3 in DNA: TGTGCCAGCAGTTACGGGTCAGGGGAGCCCCAGCATTTT. The encoded protein is CASSYGSGEPQHF.

J is TRBJ1-1 and V is TRBV13; a possible D gene is TRBD1 (5 bases). V was clipped by 5 bases and J by 5 bases, with 18 bases between them. The germline V gene has CDR1 PRHDT and CDR2 FYEKMQ (reference sequence). The CDR3 is 15 residues long. CDR3 DNA sequence: TGTGCCAGCAGCACCGGACCGGGGGGAGGTACTGAAGCTTTCTTT. Encoded protein: CASSTGPGGGTEAFF.

The J gene is TRBJ2-1, the V gene TRBV5-1; TRBD1 matches 10 bases. This CDR3 has 16 amino acids. V lost 4 bases, J lost 2 bases, and 6 bases stayed unmatched. CDR1 is SGHRS, CDR2 YFSETQ, per germline. The CDR3 bases are TGCGCCAGCAGCGAAAGACAGGGGGCTACCTACAATGAGCAGTTCTTC. This encodes CASSERQGATYNEQFF.

J is TRBJ2-2 and V is TRBV2, with 7 bases matching TRBD1. Trimming took 6 bases from V and 4 from J; bases not matched to a gene: 8. There are 15 residues in the CDR3. CDR1 SNHLY and CDR2 FYNNEI come from the germline V gene. As DNA, the CDR3 is TGTGCCAGCAGGAGACAGGGCTCGGGCACCGGGGAGCTGTTTTTT. This translates into CASRRQGSGTGELFF.

This clone is a singleton in its sample. The V call is TRBV29-1, the J call TRBJ1-2; D is uncertain. The ends were cut back, 2 bases at V and 2 bases at J, with 6 bases in the middle. The CDR3 is 12 residues long. CDR1 is SQVTM and CDR2 is ANQGSEA in the germline V gene. This chain's CDR3 is CSVETGNYGYTF. CDR3 DNA sequence: TGCAGCGTTGAAACCGGGAACTATGGCTACACCTTC. Based on the CDR3 plus reference TRBV29-1 and TRBJ1-2, the full variable domain is SAVISQKPSRDICQRGTSLTIQCQVDSQVTMMFWYRQQPGQSLTLIATANQGSEATYESGFVIDKFPISRPNLTFSTLTVSNMSPEDSSIYLCSVETGNYGYTFGSGTRLTVV.

This clone has a handful of counts. The genes are TRBV30 and TRBJ2-5; TRBD2 matches 9 bases. CDR1 is GTSNPN and CDR2 is SVGIG in the germline V gene (reference sequence). V was clipped by 0 bases and J by 1 base; unmatched bases: 6. The CDR3 length is 16 residues. CDR3 sequence: CAWSVGSGGTQETQYF. Written as DNA, the CDR3 is TGTGCCTGGAGTGTGGGGAGCGGGGGGACCCAAGAGACCCAGTACTTC. The complete variable domain, with remaining parts taken from reference TRBV30 and TRBJ2-5, reads SQTIHQWPATLVQPVGSPLSLECTVEGTSNPNLYWYRQAAGRGLQLLFYSVGIGQISSEVPQNLSASRPQDRQFILSSKKLLLSDSGFYLCAWSVGSGGTQETQYFGPGTRLLVL.

This chain connects TRBV5-8 to TRBJ2-3, with TRBD2 as a possible D gene (5 bases). From germline, CDR1 is SGHTS and CDR2 YDEGEE. V lost 4 bases and J 0 bases, leaving 15 bases between the germline ends. The CDR3 runs to 16 residues. Written as DNA, the CDR3 is TGTGCCAGCAGCACACACGGGGTAAGAAGCACAGATACGCAGTATTTT. Its protein product is CASSTHGVRSTDTQYF.

This CDR3 is CASSLGGTGGNQPQHF. In nucleotides, the CDR3 is TGCGCCAGCAGCTTGGGAGGGACAGGGGGCAATCAGCCCCAGCATTTT. The chain combines TRBV5-1 with TRBJ1-5; 10 nucleotides match TRBD1. From germline, CDR1 is SGHRS and CDR2 YFSETQ. The CDR3 is 16 amino acids. J gave up 2 bases and V 0 bases, and 2 bases lay outside the gene matches. Complete variable domain (other parts from reference TRBV5-1 and TRBJ1-5): KAGVTQTPRYLIKTRGQQVTLSCSPISGHRSVSWYQQTPGQGLQFLFEYFSETQRNKGNFPGRFSGRQFSNSRSEMNVSTLELGDSALYLCASSLGGTGGNQPQHFGDGTRLSIL.

The count of this clone is one. The chain combines TRBV1 with TRBJ2-5; the DNA was not used to check the table's D call, TRBD2. TRBV1 is described as a pseudogene. The CDR3 spans 18 residues. This chain's CDR3 is CTSSQALTSGSRRETQYF. The CDR3 coding sequence is TGCACCAGCAGCCAAGCTTTAACTAGCGGGAGTCGCCGGGAGACCCAGTACTTC.

The rearrangement joins TRBV30 to TRBJ1-4; 9 nucleotides agree with TRBD1. V lost 4 bases and J lost 8; bases outside the gene matches: 8. In germline, CDR1 is GTSNPN, CDR2 SVGIG (reference sequence). The length of the CDR3 is 14 residues. The CDR3 DNA sequence: TGTGCCTGGAAGTCCGGGACAGGGCGAGAAAAACTGTTTTTT. Translated: CAWKSGTGREKLFF.

This chain connects TRBV28 to TRBJ2-7; D perhaps matches TRBD2 (5 bases). CDR1 and CDR2 from the germline V gene are MDHEN and SYDVKM. Trimming stripped 1 base from V and 2 bases from J, with 9 bases between. The CDR3 loop spans 14 amino acids. CDR3 coding DNA: TGTGCCAGCAGTTTATTCGCGCGGGCCTACGAGCAGTACTTC. Translating gives CASSLFARAYEQYF.

V usage is TRBV6-5 and J usage is TRBJ2-3, with 10 positions matching TRBD2. The CDR3 contains 15 residues. V dropped 5 bases and J dropped 1; count of bases not matched to a gene: 3. The germline gives CDR1 MNHEY, CDR2 SVGAGI. The CDR3 sequence: CASSPLAGGTDTQYF. As DNA, the CDR3 is TGTGCCAGCAGTCCCCTAGCGGGAGGCACAGATACGCAGTATTTT.

The chain is built from TRBV2 and TRBJ2-7; the match to TRBD2 covers 9 bases. The CDR3 consists of 14 residues. Germline-derived CDR1 and CDR2 are SNHLY and FYNNEI. Trimming cost V 3 bases and J 4 bases; bases outside gene matches: 4. Here the CDR3 reads CASSENSGSYEQYF. As DNA, the CDR3 is TGTGCCAGCAGTGAGAATAGCGGGAGTTACGAGCAGTACTTC.

This clone was recorded only once. The V gene is TRBV25-1, the J gene TRBJ2-1; 9 nucleotides agree with TRBD2. V lost 5 bases, J lost 3 bases, and 8 bases stayed unmatched. Germline V gives CDR1 MGHDK, CDR2 SYGVNS. The CDR3 length is 16 residues. The CDR3 DNA reads TGTGCCAGCAGTAAAAGTAGCGGGGGATTCTACAATGAGCAGTTCTTC. It encodes CASSKSSGGFYNEQFF.

V is TRBV3-1 (or the pseudogene TRBV3-2) and J is TRBJ2-7; a possible D gene is TRBD2 (5 bases). The CDR3 has 15 residues. In germline, CDR1 is LGHDT, CDR2 YNNKEL (reference sequence). The ends were cut back, 2 bases at V and 3 bases at J, with 14 bases in the middle. CDR3 nucleotides: TGTGCCAGCAGCCAACTGGACTCAATCGGCTACGAGCAGTACTTC. Its translation: CASSQLDSIGYEQYF.

The chain has TRBV28 and TRBJ1-6, with D unclear. The CDR3 is 15 amino acids. The germline V gene encodes CDR1 MDHEN and CDR2 SYDVKM. Trimming took off 5 bases at V and 8 bases at J, with 16 bases between the two ends. The CDR3 DNA is TGTGCCAGCAGTATGGACTCGGGCCGCCATTCACCCCTCCACTTT. This encodes CASSMDSGRHSPLHF. The full variable domain, in which reference TRBV28 and TRBJ1-6 provide the parts outside the CDR3, is DVKVTQSSRYLVKRTGEKVFLECVQDMDHENMFWYRQDPGLGLRLIYFSYDVKMKEKGDIPEGYSVSREKKERFSLILESASTNQTSMYLCASSMDSGRHSPLHFGNGTRLTVT.

The rearrangement uses TRBV14 and TRBJ2-5, with 8 bases lining up with TRBD2. Germline V CDR1 and CDR2: SGHDN, FVKESK. This CDR3 region has 16 residues. V was pared by 0 bases and J by 5 bases, with 8 bases of the junction left unmatched. The CDR3 DNA follows: TGTGCCAGCAGCCAAGATTTGAGACCGGGGGGGGAGACCCAGTACTTC. The encoded protein is CASSQDLRPGGETQYF.

The rearrangement uses TRBV9 and TRBJ2-1, with 10 bases that match TRBD2. Germline V gives CDR1 SGDLS, CDR2 YYNGEE. J lost 6 bases, V lost 3 bases, and 6 bases had no gene match. This CDR3 comprises 15 residues. CDR3 sequence reads: CASSGVAGGGNEQFF. In DNA form, the CDR3 reads TGTGCCAGCAGCGGGGTAGCGGGAGGAGGCAATGAGCAGTTCTTC.

The chain is built from TRBV14 and TRBJ2-3; TRBD2 is a possible D gene (6 bases). CDR1 and CDR2 from the germline V gene are SGHDN and FVKESK. V lost 4 bases and J 0 bases, leaving 11 bases between the germline ends. The length of the CDR3 is 15 residues. The CDR3 nucleotides read TGTGCCAGCAGCCGGGGGGAAATAAGCACAGATACGCAGTATTTT. Translation: CASSRGEISTDTQYF. The full variable domain, with the rest looked up from reference TRBV14 and TRBJ2-3, is EAGVTQFPSHSVIEKGQTVTLRCDPISGHDNLYWYRRVMGKEIKFLLHFVKESKQDESGMPNNRFLAERTGGTYSTLKVQPAELEDSGVYFCASSRGEISTDTQYFGPGTRLTVL.

The genes are TRBV28 and TRBJ1-5; 7 bases align to TRBD1. Per the germline V gene, CDR1 is MDHEN and CDR2 is SYDVKM. This CDR3 has 14 amino acids. V gave up 6 bases and J gave up 4 bases; unmatched junction bases: 6. This CDR3 reads CASSPGTDNQPQHF. The CDR3 bases are TGTGCCAGCAGCCCCGGGACAGATAATCAGCCCCAGCATTTT.

V and J are TRBV7-2 and TRBJ2-7, with D possibly TRBD2 on 5 matching bases. The V gene's germline CDR1 is SGHTA and CDR2 FQGNSA. V was pared by 5 bases and J by 0 bases, with 14 bases between. The length of the CDR3 is 15 residues. CDR3 protein: CASSQAAASSYEQYF. The CDR3 DNA reads TGTGCCAGCAGCCAAGCAGCGGCTAGCTCCTACGAGCAGTACTTC.

The DNA of the CDR3 is TGTGCCAGCACCCTAGGAGCGGGATGGAACACCGGGGAGCTGTTTTTT. Protein product: CASTLGAGWNTGELFF. The gene calls are TRBV3-1 (or the pseudogene TRBV3-2) and TRBJ2-2; 7 bases are a match to TRBD2. The CDR3 length is 16 residues. CDR1 is LGHDT, CDR2 YNNKEL, per germline (reference sequence). V gave up 7 bases and J gave up 1 base; unmatched junction bases: 9.

This clone occurred a few times. V usage is TRBV24-1 and J usage is TRBJ2-4; 10 bases are shared with TRBD1. V was clipped by 6 bases and J by 0 bases; unmatched bases: 13. CDR1 KGHDR and CDR2 SFDVKD come from the germline V gene. The CDR3 contains 19 residues. Here the CDR3 DNA reads TGTGCCACCAGTCTTACCCCGACAGGGACAGGGGTAGCCAAAAACATTCAGTACTTC. Translated: CATSLTPTGTGVAKNIQYF.

Only one count was recorded for this clone. The chain has TRBV28 and TRBJ1-6; the D gene is possibly TRBD1 (6 bases). Per the germline V gene, CDR1 is MDHEN and CDR2 is SYDVKM. The CDR3 spans 15 residues. Trimming stripped 5 bases from V and 4 bases from J, with 12 bases between. The CDR3 loop reads CASSPGRGYNSPLHF. The CDR3 coding sequence is TGTGCCAGCAGTCCAGGGAGGGGGTATAATTCACCCCTCCACTTT.